These 26 T cell receptor beta chains share one sample of origin, sequenced in a study of CD8 T cells in ankylosing spondylitis. TCRdb re-called the 5' RACE reads with MiXCR, one entry per CDR3 protein. The data hold 240,000 or so distinct CDR3 sequences, with 8% to 9.5% observed a single time. Sequenced sample: blood, either unsorted or a sorted T cell fraction (not recorded which). Receptor source: a male donor with ankylosing spondylitis or in good health (not recorded which).

The sample holds many counts of this clonotype. The rearrangement uses TRBV20-1 and TRBJ2-1; TRBD2 is a possible D gene (5 bases). The ends were cut back, 0 bases at V and 6 bases at J, with 9 bases in the middle. This CDR3 has 13 residues. Germline V CDR1 and CDR2: DFQATT, SNEGSKA (reference sequence). CDR3 protein: CSARDSSINEQFF. Written as DNA, the CDR3 is TGCAGTGCTAGAGATTCTAGCATCAATGAGCAGTTCTTC.

The V and J genes are TRBV7-2 and TRBJ1-5; a weak D match, TRBD1 (5 bases). Deletions cut 2 bases from V and 6 bases from J, with 11 bases between. Looked up from germline, CDR1 is SGHTA and CDR2 is FQGNSA. The length of the CDR3 is 14 residues. In DNA, the CDR3 is TGTGCCAGCAGCTTACAGGGTGGAGGTCAGCCCCAGCATTTT. This gives the protein CASSLQGGGQPQHF.

This clonotype came up many times. The chain carries TRBV3-1 and TRBJ1-4; no clear D gene. The CDR3 loop spans 15 amino acids. Germline loops: CDR1 LGHDT, CDR2 YNNKEL (reference sequence). The germline V and J ends were trimmed by 1 base and 5 bases, with 11 bases remaining between them. CDR3 region: CASSQASGRNEKLFF. The CDR3 DNA sequence: TGTGCCAGCAGCCAAGCTTCCGGCAGGAATGAAAAACTGTTTTTT. Drawing the rest from reference TRBV3-1 and TRBJ1-4, the complete variable domain is DTAVSQTPKYLVTQMGNDKSIKCEQNLGHDTMYWYKQDSKKFLKIMFSYNNKELIINETVPNRFSPKSPDKAHLNLHINSLELGDSAVYFCASSQASGRNEKLFFGSGTQLSVL.

This clonotype was detected ten times or more. J is TRBJ1-1 and V is TRBV6-5; TRBD1 might be the D (6 bases). Germline CDR1 MNHEY, CDR2 SVGAGI. Trimming took off 2 bases at V and 2 bases at J, with 9 bases between the two ends. CDR3 length equals 14 residues. Written as DNA, the CDR3 is TGTGCCAGCAGTTACAAAGGGGGAAACACTGAAGCTTTCTTT. Translation gives CASSYKGGNTEAFF.

Worth noting for this clonotype: This could be a read error, since a much larger clone is one nucleotide away. V is TRBV18 and J is TRBJ2-3, with TRBD2 matching 7 bases. J gave up 4 bases and V 2 bases, and 6 bases lay outside the gene matches. The CDR3 has 15 amino acids. Germline V gives CDR1 KGHSH, CDR2 LQKENI. The DNA for the CDR3 is TGTGCCAGCTCACCAAACGCGGGGGAATCAGATACGCAGTATTTT. This gives the protein CASSPNAGESDTQYF.

This clonotype was seen many times. This chain connects TRBV20-1 to TRBJ1-6, with 9 positions matching TRBD1. With V trimmed by 1 base and J by 8 bases, 6 bases remained unmatched. Germline-derived CDR1 and CDR2 are DFQATT and SNEGSKA (reference sequence). This CDR3 comprises 15 residues. The CDR3 reads CSARAHGTGYSPLHF. CDR3 DNA sequence: TGCAGTGCTAGAGCCCACGGGACAGGGTATTCACCCCTCCACTTT.

This clonotype was seen at least ten times. The chain carries TRBV4-3 and TRBJ2-2, with D perhaps assigned TRBD1 or TRBD2 (5 bases each). V shed 6 bases and J shed 2 bases, with 22 bases lying between them. The CDR3 is 18 residues long. CDR1 is LGHNA, CDR2 YSLEER, per germline. The CDR3 DNA is TGCGCCAGCAGGGGTCCGGGACCCTACGCCTCAAACACCGGGGAGCTGTTTTTT. The encoded protein is CASRGPGPYASNTGELFF.

This clonotype has only a few counts. The chain joins TRBV7-6 to TRBJ2-5; 8 nucleotides match TRBD2. This CDR3 is built from 14 residues. The ends lost 5 bases at V and 6 bases at J; junction bases unmatched: 8. CDR1 SGHVS and CDR2 FNYEAQ come from the germline V gene. CDR3 nucleotides: TGTGCCAGCAGCCCTCGGGGGGGCTTGAAGACCCAGTACTTC. Translating gives CASSPRGGLKTQYF.

This clonotype was found many times. This chain links TRBV6-2 or TRBV6-3 with TRBJ1-5; D is unclear. The germline V and J ends were trimmed by 5 bases and 4 bases, with 9 bases remaining between them. Germline CDR1 is MNHEY and CDR2 is SVGEGT. The CDR3 runs to 13 residues. The CDR3: CASSQRRNQPQHF. The CDR3 region has the DNA TGTGCCAGCAGTCAACGCAGGAATCAGCCCCAGCATTTT.

V and J are TRBV5-1 and TRBJ1-1, with D tentatively TRBD1 (5 bases). V was cut by 4 bases and J by 1 base, with 17 bases left in between. The CDR3 extends over 16 amino acids. Per the germline V gene, CDR1 is SGHRS and CDR2 is YFSETQ. CDR3 in amino acids: CASSARIRAENTEAFF. The CDR3 DNA is TGCGCCAGCAGCGCGAGGATCAGGGCTGAGAACACTGAAGCTTTCTTT.

This clonotype was observed at least ten times. V is TRBV27 and J is TRBJ1-5; possible D gene TRBD1, 6 bases. The CDR3 length is 17 residues. CDR1 MNHEY and CDR2 SMNVEV come from the germline V gene (reference sequence). The V end was cut by 6 bases, the J end by 0 bases, with 18 bases between. The CDR3 nucleotides read TGTGCCAGCAGCCCGGTCCCAGGGGTTTATAGCAATCAGCCCCAGCATTTT. Its translation is CASSPVPGVYSNQPQHF.

On this clonotype itself: A much larger clone is a single base away; this may be a read error. The V call is TRBV5-1, the J call TRBJ2-5, with TRBD2 matching 9 bases. The J call may be wrong; the DNA end is better matched by TRBJ2-1. Per the germline V gene, CDR1 is SGHRS and CDR2 is YFSETQ. This CDR3 is 14 amino acids long. The CDR3 DNA reads TGCGCCAGCAGCTCAGGACTAGCGAAGGAGACCCAGTTCTTC. Its translation is CASSSGLAKETQFF.

This clonotype has a count of ten or more. This sequence joins TRBV7-8 and TRBJ2-3; D ambiguous. CDR1 is SGHVS, CDR2 FQNEAQ, per germline. This CDR3 contains 15 residues. V dropped 0 bases and J dropped 0 bases, with 7 bases sitting between them. The CDR3 DNA is TGTGCCAGCAGCTTAGCGGCAGGCAGCACAGATACGCAGTATTTT. This translates into CASSLAAGSTDTQYF.

Many counts were recorded for this clonotype. J is TRBJ2-3 and V is TRBV10-1; D gene ambiguous. Trimming pared 4 bases from V and 8 bases from J, leaving 10 bases between. The CDR3 extends over 12 amino acids. From germline, CDR1 is WNHNN and CDR2 SYGVQD (reference sequence). This CDR3 reads CASSVKGGTQYF. The DNA for the CDR3 is TGCGCCAGCAGTGTCAAGGGTGGTACGCAGTATTTT.

This clonotype was seen ten or more times. The chain joins TRBV5-1 to TRBJ2-2, with a possible D match to TRBD2 (5 bases). The germline V gene encodes CDR1 SGHRS and CDR2 YFSETQ. V lost 4 bases, J lost 3 bases, and 10 bases lay in between. The CDR3 runs 14 residues. The CDR3 DNA sequence: TGCGCCAGCAGCCGAGGACTCTACACCGGGGAGCTGTTTTTT. It is translated as CASSRGLYTGELFF.

This clonotype came up many times. The chain couples TRBV5-1 to TRBJ2-3, with D perhaps being TRBD1 or TRBD2 (5 bases each). The CDR3 runs to 16 residues. Between the trimmed V and J ends, which lost 2 bases and 9 bases, there was a span of 22 bases. The germline V gene encodes CDR1 SGHRS and CDR2 YFSETQ. In DNA, the CDR3 is TGCGCCAGCAGCTTAATTTACGCCCGGGACGTCCCAACGCAGTATTTT. As protein: CASSLIYARDVPTQYF.

This clonotype was seen a few times. The rearrangement joins TRBV7-9 to TRBJ2-3, with unresolved D. Germline assignment: CDR1 SEHNR and CDR2 FQNEAQ (reference sequence). CDR3 length equals 14 residues. V was shortened by 3 bases and J by 2 bases, with 9 bases between the two germline ends. Here the CDR3 reads CASSFQMDTDTQYF. The CDR3 DNA follows: TGTGCCAGCAGCTTTCAAATGGACACAGATACGCAGTATTTT.

The sample holds a few counts of this clonotype. The chain joins TRBV5-6 to TRBJ2-7, with 7 bases identical to TRBD2. Germline V gene sequence: CDR1 SGHDT, CDR2 YYEEEE. V shed 0 bases and J 7 bases; nucleotides not matched to a gene: 7. The CDR3 length is 14 residues. The CDR3 coding sequence is TGTGCCAGCAGCTTGGGAAGCGGGGTTGGGGAGCAGTACTTC. Amino acids: CASSLGSGVGEQYF.

As to this clonotype: A clone one base away is much larger, so this may be a read error. This sequence joins TRBV27 and TRBJ1-2; 7 bases align to TRBD1. Germline V gene data show CDR1 as MNHEY and CDR2 as SMNVEV (reference sequence). CDR3 length equals 15 residues. The CDR3 here is CASSLTWTGYYAYTF. The CDR3, as DNA: TGTGCCAGCAGTTTAACCTGGACAGGCTATTATGCCTACACCTTC.

The J gene is TRBJ1-1, the V gene TRBV24-1; 8 bases fit TRBD1. CDR1 is KGHDR, CDR2 SFDVKD, per germline. This CDR3 is built from 13 residues. V gave up 12 bases and J gave up 4 bases; unmatched junction bases: 9. In DNA form, the CDR3 reads TGTGCCTCAACCTCCGACAGGGGCACTGAAGCTTTCTTT. Its protein product is CASTSDRGTEAFF.

The V and J genes are TRBV12-3 or TRBV12-4 and TRBJ2-2; D possibly corresponds to TRBD1 (7 bases). CDR3 size: 18 residues. Trimming removed 6 bases from V and 0 bases from J, with 20 bases in between. The CDR3 DNA follows: TGTGCCAGCAGCTCCCAGGGGGGTTGGGGGGCGAACACCGGGGAGCTGTTTTTT. Its protein product is CASSSQGGWGANTGELFF.

In its sample, this clonotype was seen a few times. The rearrangement links TRBV19 to TRBJ1-2; maybe TRBD1 (6 bases). V was pared by 10 bases and J by 6 bases, with 15 bases between. The CDR3 runs 12 residues. The germline V gene has CDR1 LNHDA and CDR2 SQIVND (reference sequence). In DNA form, the CDR3 reads TGTGCCACCTTCGACAGGAGGAATGGCTACACCTTC. Translation gives CATFDRRNGYTF.

This clonotype occurred a few times. This sequence joins TRBV30 and TRBJ2-2, with D perhaps TRBD2 (6 bases). CDR1 GTSNPN and CDR2 SVGIG come from the germline V gene (reference sequence). V lost 3 bases and J lost 0, with 11 bases in between. The CDR3 is 15 amino acids. The CDR3 DNA reads as TGTGCCTGGAGCGGGACTCCTCCGAACACCGGGGAGCTGTTTTTT. This translates into CAWSGTPPNTGELFF.

This clonotype appeared many times. The rearrangement links TRBV7-2 to TRBJ2-3; perhaps TRBD2 as D (5 bases). Trimming removed 2 bases at V and 5 bases at J, with 14 bases between. Per the germline V gene, CDR1 is SGHTA and CDR2 is FQGNSA. CDR3 length: 15 residues. The CDR3 loop reads CASSLTMRAGDTQYF. CDR3 DNA sequence: TGTGCCAGCAGCTTAACGATGCGGGCGGGAGATACGCAGTATTTT.

This clonotype was detected ten times or more. The chain employs TRBV6-2 or TRBV6-3 and TRBJ1-5, with D possibly being TRBD1 (5 bases). Trimming left V 6 bases short and J 0 bases short, with 12 bases between. The CDR3 loop spans 15 amino acids. Germline V gene data show CDR1 as MNHEY and CDR2 as SVGEGT. CDR3 protein: CASSRGRNSNQPQHF. The CDR3 DNA reads as TGTGCCAGCAGCCGGGGACGGAATAGCAATCAGCCCCAGCATTTT.

This clonotype was detected ten times or more. The V gene is TRBV12-3 or TRBV12-4, the J gene TRBJ1-5; D might be TRBD1 (5 bases). The CDR3 loop spans 15 amino acids. Trimming pared 2 bases from V and 4 bases from J, leaving 12 bases between. The CDR3 bases are TGTGCCAGCAGTTTATCCTACGCAGGGAATCAGCCCCAGCATTTT. This sequence encodes CASSLSYAGNQPQHF.